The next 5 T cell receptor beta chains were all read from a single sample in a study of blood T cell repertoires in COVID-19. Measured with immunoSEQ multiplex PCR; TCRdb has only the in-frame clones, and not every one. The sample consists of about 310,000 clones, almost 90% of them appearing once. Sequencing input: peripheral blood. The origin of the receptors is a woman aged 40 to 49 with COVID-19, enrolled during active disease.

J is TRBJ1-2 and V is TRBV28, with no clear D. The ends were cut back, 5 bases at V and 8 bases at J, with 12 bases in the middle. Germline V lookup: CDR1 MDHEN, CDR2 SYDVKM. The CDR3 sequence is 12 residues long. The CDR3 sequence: CASSTRRGGYTF. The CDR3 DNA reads TGTGCCAGCAGTACGAGGCGAGGAGGCTACACCTTC.

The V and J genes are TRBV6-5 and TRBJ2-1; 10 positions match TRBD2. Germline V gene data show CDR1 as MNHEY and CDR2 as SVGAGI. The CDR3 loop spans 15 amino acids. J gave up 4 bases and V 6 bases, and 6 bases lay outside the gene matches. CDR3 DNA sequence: TGTGCCAGCAGCATCGGGACTAGCGTTTACAATGAGCAGTTCTTC. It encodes CASSIGTSVYNEQFF.

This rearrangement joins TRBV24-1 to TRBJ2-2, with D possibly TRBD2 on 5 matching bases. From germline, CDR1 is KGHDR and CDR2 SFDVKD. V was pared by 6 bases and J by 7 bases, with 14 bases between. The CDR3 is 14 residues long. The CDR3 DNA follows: TGTGCCACCAGTCCCCTACACGGGGTCGGGGAGCTGTTTTTT. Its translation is CATSPLHGVGELFF.

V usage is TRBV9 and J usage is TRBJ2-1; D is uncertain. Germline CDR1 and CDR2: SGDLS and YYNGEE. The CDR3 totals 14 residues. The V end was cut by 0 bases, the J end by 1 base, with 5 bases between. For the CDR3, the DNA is TGTGCCAGCAGCGTAGATAGTTCCTACAATGAGCAGTTCTTC. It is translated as CASSVDSSYNEQFF. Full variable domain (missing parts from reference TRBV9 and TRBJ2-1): DSGVTQTPKHLITATGQRVTLRCSPRSGDLSVYWYQQSLDQGLQFLIQYYNGEERAKGNILERFSAQQFPDLHSELNLSSLELGDSALYFCASSVDSSYNEQFFGPGTRLTVL.

CDR3 DNA sequence: TGTGCCAGCAGTCCTCGAGGGAGGAGTCAGCCCCAGCATTTT. It specifies CASSPRGRSQPQHF. The chain joins TRBV27 to TRBJ1-5, with unresolved D. V lost 5 bases and J 6 bases, leaving 14 bases between the germline ends. The germline V gene encodes CDR1 MNHEY and CDR2 SMNVEV (reference sequence). The CDR3 covers 14 residues.